The clone carrying this T cell receptor beta chain was found a few times. Its cognate antigen is unknown. The data were taken from a study of CD8 T cells in ankylosing spondylitis. General study findings and limits: Reactive arthritis synovial fluid and blood previously showed some of these motif variants. The study looked at matched synovial fluid samples from ankylosing spondylitis patients. Disease-linked clones were reported to be significantly enriched there. Seemingly characteristic of ankylosing spondylitis blood was a TCR beta motif consisting of 7 or 8 highly homologous variants.

From germline, CDR1 is MDHEN and CDR2 SYDVKM. V lost 10 bases and J lost 3, with 16 bases in between. This CDR3 contains 14 residues. Quantitative 5'-RACE with molecular barcodes produced the TCR beta libraries. TCRdb analysed the 5' RACE reads with MiXCR anew, one entry per CDR3 protein. The sample holds 330,000 or so distinct CDR3 sequences, less than 9.5% seen once. The clonotype comes from a male donor with ankylosing spondylitis. This chain links TRBV28 with TRBJ2-1, with a weak D call TRBD1 (5 bases). The sequencing sample was made of blood, either unsorted or a sorted T cell fraction (not recorded which). CDR3 protein: CAISVQADYNEQFF. Here the CDR3 DNA reads TGTGCCATCTCCGTACAGGCTGACTACAATGAGCAGTTCTTC.